This entry describes one TCR beta chain. Germline V CDR1 and CDR2: MNHEY, SVGAGI. This CDR3 has 13 residues. V dropped 6 bases and J dropped 4 bases, with 13 bases sitting between them. This sample was included in a study of T cell changes during pregnancy in multiple sclerosis. TCRdb keeps only in-frame clones here, not all; method: immunoSEQ multiplex PCR. The profile shows fewer than 85,000 clones, 85% to 95% of them singletons. Sample: peripheral blood, taken after pregnancy. This clonotype was obtained from a female donor in good health, enrolled as a control in a pregnancy study. The rearrangement uses TRBV6-5 and TRBJ2-7, with D tentatively TRBD2 (6 bases). CDR3: CASRSNSGYEQYF. The DNA of the CDR3 is TGTGCCAGCAGGTCAAATAGCGGTTACGAGCAGTACTTC.